Below, 29 T cell receptor beta chains from the same sample are listed, as sequenced in a study of cytomegalovirus exposure and HLA in healthy donors. The PCR used 60 Vbeta and 13 Jbeta primers. The assay was immunoSEQ multiplex PCR, and TCRdb's table has in-frame clones only and misses some. This sample carries 150,000 to 200,000 clones, about 82% of them seen once, and the ten largest clones take less than 2.5%. Source material: PBMCs. These receptors all stem from a woman between 45 and 60 years old in good health and CMV-seronegative.

CDR3 residues: CASSPTGGTTIQETQYF. In DNA, the CDR3 is TGCGCCAGCAGCCCTACGGGGGGTACGACAATCCAAGAGACCCAGTACTTC. This rearrangement joins TRBV5-1 to TRBJ2-5; TRBD2 matches 7 bases. The CDR3 runs 17 residues. CDR1 and CDR2 from the germline V gene are SGHRS and YFSETQ. V trimming: 4 bases; J trimming: 1 base; junction bases outside the gene matches: 13.

V gene TRBV6-6 combines with J gene TRBJ1-1; no reliable D call. Germline CDR1 is MNHNY and CDR2 is SVGAGI (reference sequence). The length of the CDR3 is 14 residues. V gave up 4 bases and J gave up 0 bases, with 9 bases separating them. The CDR3 DNA follows: TGTGCCAGCAGTTCGGGTGGTATGAACACTGAAGCTTTCTTT. Its protein is CASSSGGMNTEAFF.

The chain joins TRBV7-3 to TRBJ2-2, with 7 bases lining up with TRBD2. The germline V gene encodes CDR1 SGHTA and CDR2 FQGTGA. V shed 3 bases, J shed 6 bases, and the junction held 7 bases outside the gene matches. The CDR3 has 15 residues. In nucleotides, the CDR3 is TGTGCCAGCAGCTTGATGTCTAGCGGCCCCGGGGAGCTGTTTTTT. Translated: CASSLMSSGPGELFF.

Concerning this clone itself: Other DNA variants within this sample encode the same CDR3. V is TRBV19 and J is TRBJ2-7; D is possibly TRBD2 (7 bases). CDR3 size: 15 residues. Germline assignment: CDR1 LNHDA and CDR2 SQIVND (reference sequence). Trimming cost V 5 bases and J 6 bases, with 20 bases left between them. CDR3 nucleotide sequence: TGTGCCAGTAGTCTCTCCCGGGGGGCTCCGTCCGAGCAGTACTTC. This encodes CASSLSRGAPSEQYF. The complete variable domain, with remaining parts taken from reference TRBV19 and TRBJ2-7, reads DGGITQSPKYLFRKEGQNVTLSCEQNLNHDAMYWYRQDPGQGLRLIYYSQIVNDFQKGDIAEGYSVSREKKESFPLTVTSAQKNPTAFYLCASSLSRGAPSEQYFGPGTRLTVT.

The genes are TRBV7-8 and TRBJ1-4, with 9 bases lining up with TRBD1. The CDR3 has 18 amino acids. In germline, CDR1 is SGHVS, CDR2 FQNEAQ. With V trimmed by 5 bases and J by 2 bases, 12 bases remained unmatched. The DNA for the CDR3 is TGTGCCAGCAGCCACGGACAGGGGAGGCTTCGCACTAATGAAAAACTGTTTTTT. Its protein is CASSHGQGRLRTNEKLFF. Based on the CDR3 plus reference TRBV7-8 and TRBJ1-4, the full variable domain is GAGVSQSPRYKVAKRGQDVALRCDPISGHVSLFWYQQALGQGPEFLTYFQNEAQLDKSGLPSDRFFAERPEGSVSTLKIQRTQQEDSAVYLCASSHGQGRLRTNEKLFFGSGTQLSVL.

The V call is TRBV6-1, the J call TRBJ2-3; D is ambiguous. This CDR3 is built from 15 residues. CDR1 is MNHNS, CDR2 SASEGT, per germline. V lost 2 bases to trimming and J lost 4 bases, with 13 bases between them. The CDR3 spells CASSEWRLPPDTQYF. CDR3 nucleotides: TGTGCCAGCAGTGAATGGCGGTTACCCCCAGATACGCAGTATTTT.

The V call is TRBV29-1, the J call TRBJ1-1; 10 bases are a match to TRBD1. Germline CDR1 SQVTM, CDR2 ANQGSEA. The CDR3 runs 14 residues. Trimming cost V 7 bases and J 3 bases; bases outside gene matches: 8. CDR3 sequence (DNA): TGCAGCGGGAGGACAGGGGGTCGGTACACTGAAGCTTTCTTT. Translating gives CSGRTGGRYTEAFF.

Turning to this clone: One end of the junction does not line up with germline, which may come from a read error. The rearrangement uses TRBV7-9 and TRBJ2-7; D not certain. CDR1 is SEHNR and CDR2 is FQNEAQ in the germline V gene (reference sequence). The CDR3 length is 13 residues. This CDR3 reads CSSSPVPSYEQYF. The CDR3 DNA is TGTTCCAGCAGCCCAGTGCCTTCCTACGAGCAGTACTTC.

The chain uses TRBV27 and TRBJ2-7, with 9 bases lining up with TRBD2. The germline CDR1 and CDR2 sequences are MNHEY and SMNVEV (reference sequence). The CDR3 has 13 residues. Germline trimming cut 3 bases from V and 5 bases from J; bases unmatched to any gene: 2. The CDR3 DNA is TGTGCCAGCAGTTTGGGACTAGCAAACGAGCAGTACTTC. It specifies CASSLGLANEQYF.

This chain uses TRBV9 with TRBJ1-1; 8 bases agree with TRBD1. There are 14 residues in the CDR3. J gave up 12 bases and V 0 bases, and 10 bases lay outside the gene matches. Germline V gives CDR1 SGDLS, CDR2 YYNGEE. The CDR3 sequence is CASSVEGTGPGTFF. CDR3 in DNA: TGTGCCAGCAGCGTAGAGGGGACAGGACCGGGAACTTTCTTT.

This clone was seen a handful of times. The chain employs TRBV6-5 and TRBJ2-7, with 9 bases that match TRBD2. V lost 8 bases to trimming and J lost 5 bases; unmatched junction nucleotides: 7. There are 13 residues in the CDR3. The germline V gene encodes CDR1 MNHEY and CDR2 SVGAGI. CDR3 coding DNA: TGTGCCAGCTCGCGGGAGGGCCGAGACGAGCAGTACTTC. Encoded protein: CASSREGRDEQYF.

The chain couples TRBV25-1 to TRBJ2-1, with 7 bases lining up with TRBD1. With V trimmed by 5 bases and J by 2 bases, 6 bases remained unmatched. CDR3 length equals 15 residues. Germline V gene lookup returns CDR1 MGHDK and CDR2 SYGVNS. In nucleotides, the CDR3 is TGTGCCAGCAGTTCGATGACAGGGACCTACAATGAGCAGTTCTTC. It encodes CASSSMTGTYNEQFF.

On this clone itself: This sample includes further DNA sequences coding for the same CDR3. The CDR3 loop reads CASSYGSSYNEQFF. DNA for the CDR3: TGTGCCAGCAGTTACGGGAGCTCCTACAATGAGCAGTTCTTC. V and J are TRBV6-5 and TRBJ2-1; tentatively, D is TRBD2 (5 bases). Trimming took off 2 bases at V and 0 bases at J, with 5 bases between the two ends. This CDR3 contains 14 residues. Germline V gives CDR1 MNHEY, CDR2 SVGAGI.

V is TRBV6-1 and J is TRBJ2-7, with TRBD2 matching over 7 bases. The junction had 9 bases not matched to a gene; V was cut back by 7 bases and J by 0 bases. This CDR3 is built from 15 residues. Germline loops: CDR1 MNHNS, CDR2 SASEGT. The CDR3 is CASKTSGGSSYEQYF. The CDR3 nucleotides are TGTGCCAGCAAGACTTCGGGGGGAAGCTCCTACGAGCAGTACTTC.

The rearrangement joins TRBV5-1 to TRBJ1-1; D might be TRBD1 (6 bases). V was cut by 0 bases and J by 3 bases, with 9 bases left in between. Germline CDR1 and CDR2: SGHRS and YFSETQ. The CDR3 covers 14 residues. The CDR3: CASSLDPGDTEAFF. CDR3 in DNA: TGCGCCAGCAGCTTGGACCCAGGGGACACTGAAGCTTTCTTT.

Of note for this clone: The same CDR3 arises from other DNA sequences in this sample as well. This chain connects TRBV5-1 to TRBJ1-1, with a tentative D call TRBD1 (6 bases). The CDR3 has 13 amino acids. The germline V gene encodes CDR1 SGHRS and CDR2 YFSETQ. The germline V and J ends were trimmed by 8 bases and 4 bases, with 15 bases remaining between them. The CDR3 sequence is CASSSQGSTEAFF. The CDR3 DNA is TGCGCCAGTTCTTCCCAGGGGAGCACTGAAGCTTTCTTT.

The chain carries TRBV27 and TRBJ2-1; 8 nucleotides line up with TRBD1. Germline V gives CDR1 MNHEY, CDR2 SMNVEV (reference sequence). The V segment lost 5 bases and the J segment 9 bases; nucleotides outside the gene matches: 9. CDR3 length: 14 amino acids. The CDR3 loop is CASSTPGGRGEQFF. Here the CDR3 DNA reads TGTGCCAGCAGTACACCAGGGGGCCGGGGTGAGCAGTTCTTC.

In regard to this clone: Mismatch with germline at one junction end may stem from a read error. Additional DNA sequences in this sample encode the identical CDR3. This sequence joins TRBV25-1 and TRBJ2-4; 8 bases are shared with TRBD2. CDR1 and CDR2 from the germline V gene are MGHDK and SYGVNS. The CDR3 covers 15 residues. The DNA for the CDR3 is TGTGCCAGCAGTGAACGGGGGGGAGCCAAGAACATTCAGTACTTC. This encodes CASSERGGAKNIQYF.

This chain joins TRBV30 and TRBJ2-2, with D possibly matching TRBD1 (6 bases). The germline V gene encodes CDR1 GTSNPN and CDR2 SVGIG (reference sequence). Trimming shortened V by 2 bases and J by 6 bases, and 7 bases separated the two germline ends. This CDR3 has 12 residues. CDR3: CAWSPGAGELFF. CDR3 nucleotides: TGTGCCTGGAGTCCAGGGGCCGGGGAGCTGTTTTTT.

V and J are TRBV27 and TRBJ1-3; 9 bases align to TRBD1. The CDR3 has 15 residues. CDR1 MNHEY and CDR2 SMNVEV come from the germline V gene (reference sequence). V gave up 6 bases and J gave up 2 bases; unmatched junction bases: 5. The CDR3 coding sequence is TGTGCCAGCAGCTCGGACAGGGGAGCTGGAAACACCATATATTTT. It codes for CASSSDRGAGNTIYF.

Here the CDR3 reads CSGNSGITGELFF. CDR3 sequence (DNA): TGCAGCGGTAATAGCGGGATCACCGGGGAGCTGTTTTTT. This chain joins TRBV29-1 and TRBJ2-2; 8 bases line up with TRBD2. The germline gives CDR1 SQVTM, CDR2 ANQGSEA. Trimming cost V 7 bases and J 4 bases; bases outside gene matches: 5. The CDR3 extends over 13 amino acids.

This clone was detected only a few times. The genes are TRBV5-4 and TRBJ2-3; 9 bases map to TRBD2. V shed 0 bases, J shed 5 bases, and the junction held 1 base outside the gene matches. The CDR3 sequence is 14 residues long. The V gene's germline CDR1 is SGHNT and CDR2 YYREEE (reference sequence). CDR3 in amino acids: CASSLGGRGDTQYF. The CDR3 DNA sequence: TGTGCCAGCAGCTTGGGCGGGAGGGGAGATACGCAGTATTTT.

The chain couples TRBV21-1 to TRBJ2-7; the D call of TRBD1 is as the table states it, not checked on the DNA. TRBV21-1 has pseudogene status. The CDR3 has 17 amino acids. This CDR3 is CASSKGNQNVSSYEQYF. The CDR3 DNA sequence: TGTGCCAGCAGCAAGGGCAACCAGAACGTTAGCTCCTACGAGCAGTACTTC.

The genes are TRBV30 and TRBJ2-3; TRBD1 might be the D (6 bases). The V end lost 5 bases, the J end lost 7 bases, and 13 bases lay between the germline ends. The CDR3 covers 12 residues. Germline CDR1 reads GTSNPN; CDR2 reads SVGIG (reference sequence). CDR3 sequence reads: CAWGPTGHTQYF. The CDR3 bases are TGTGCCTGGGGACCGACAGGCCATACGCAGTATTTT.

The genes are TRBV19 and TRBJ2-5; the match to TRBD2 covers 10 bases. V shed 2 bases and J 5 bases; nucleotides not matched to a gene: 5. The V gene's germline CDR1 is LNHDA and CDR2 SQIVND (reference sequence). This CDR3 is built from 15 residues. In nucleotides, the CDR3 is TGTGCCAGTAGTATACTAGCGGGAGAGGGGGAGACCCAGTACTTC. Its translation is CASSILAGEGETQYF.

This sequence joins TRBV18 and TRBJ1-1; 8 bases align to TRBD1. The CDR3 is made up of 14 amino acids. Losses at the gene ends were 0 bases for V and 7 bases for J; bases not matched to a gene: 4. The germline V gene has CDR1 KGHSH and CDR2 LQKENI. The CDR3: CASSPPNRGYEAFF. CDR3 coding DNA: TGTGCCAGCTCACCACCAAACAGGGGGTATGAAGCTTTCTTT.

The CDR3 DNA sequence: TGTGCCAGCAGCTCTTCGAAGAAAGGGGGCTCTGGGGCCAACGTCCTGACTTTC. It specifies CASSSSKKGGSGANVLTF. The chain couples TRBV7-9 to TRBJ2-6; maybe TRBD1 (6 bases). This CDR3 region has 18 residues. Trimming pared 4 bases from V and 0 bases from J, leaving 16 bases between. Looked up from germline, CDR1 is SEHNR and CDR2 is FQNEAQ (reference sequence).

CDR3 nucleotide sequence: TGCGCCAGCAGCCTTTCAGGACAAATGAACACTGAAGCTTTCTTT. Its protein is CASSLSGQMNTEAFF. V is TRBV5-1 and J is TRBJ1-1; D is perhaps TRBD1 (5 bases). The CDR3 runs 15 residues. Trimming pared 4 bases from V and 0 bases from J, leaving 13 bases between. Germline V gene lookup returns CDR1 SGHRS and CDR2 YFSETQ.

The chain carries TRBV28 and TRBJ1-5; D is unclear. The CDR3 runs 15 residues. Trimming removed 4 bases from V and 3 bases from J, with 13 bases in between. Per germline, CDR1 MDHEN and CDR2 SYDVKM. The CDR3 reads CASSSVGGVNQPQHF. The CDR3 nucleotides read TGTGCCAGCAGTTCCGTCGGCGGAGTCAATCAGCCCCAGCATTTT.